Listed below are T cell receptor beta chains from one sample, sequenced in a study of T cell changes during pregnancy in multiple sclerosis. The protocol was immunoSEQ multiplex PCR, while the TCRdb copy is restricted to in-frame clones and leaves out a portion. The data show tens of thousands of clones, about 95% seen once. This specimen consisted of CD8+ T cells from peripheral blood mononuclear cells, obtained after pregnancy. These receptors all come from a female donor with multiple sclerosis, enrolled in a pregnancy study. Each CDR3 is given with its conserved first and last residue. D genes are given only for firm matches. Size is stated for part of the rows, as once, few or many counts, or as a class when the clone is expanded.

D: TRBD2; size: .; J: TRBJ2-1; V: TRBV7-2; DNA: TGTGCCAGCAGCTTAGTCGGCGGGAGGCTCTACAATGAGCAGTTCTTC; CDR3: CASSLVGGRLYNEQFF
D: .; size: .; J: TRBJ2-1; V: TRBV7-7; DNA: TGTGCCAGCAGCATCGGGAAAAGCTCCTACAATGAGCAGTTCTTC; CDR3: CASSIGKSSYNEQFF
D: TRBD2; size: few; J: TRBJ2-7; V: TRBV19; DNA: TGTGCCAGTAGCAGGACTAGCGGTTACGAGCAGTACTTC; CDR3: CASSRTSGYEQYF
D: .; size: .; J: TRBJ2-3; V: TRBV6-4; DNA: TGTGCCAGCAGTAAACAGGGCACAGATACGCAGTATTTT; CDR3: CASSKQGTDTQYF
D: .; size: .; J: TRBJ1-2; V: TRBV5-4; DNA: TGTGCCAGCAGAGACCCGGCGGGGGGCTACACCTTC; CDR3: CASRDPAGGYTF
D: TRBD1; size: .; J: TRBJ2-7; V: TRBV19; DNA: TGTGCCAGTAGTATAGGAAGTGGGGGACAGGGGGTCTACGAGCAGTACTTC; CDR3: CASSIGSGGQGVYEQYF
D: .; size: .; J: TRBJ2-2; V: TRBV5-4; DNA: TGTGCCAGCAGCCCCTGGGCCACCGGGGAGCTGTTTTTT; CDR3: CASSPWATGELFF
D: TRBD2; size: .; J: TRBJ2-3; V: TRBV13; DNA: TGTGCCAGCAGCGGGGAGGGAGGAACAGATACGCAGTATTTT; CDR3: CASSGEGGTDTQYF
D: TRBD1; size: once; J: TRBJ2-3; V: TRBV19; DNA: TGTGCCAGTAAACAGGGGGCAGATACGCAGTATTTT; CDR3: CASKQGADTQYF
D: .; size: .; J: TRBJ2-2; V: TRBV6-1; DNA: TGTGCCAGCAGCTTTACAGCGAACACCGGGGAGCTGTTTTTT; CDR3: CASSFTANTGELFF
D: TRBD1; size: once; J: TRBJ2-1; V: TRBV19; DNA: TGTGCCAGTAGTTCGGGACAGGGGGCGGACAATGAGCAGTTCTTC; CDR3: CASSSGQGADNEQFF
D: .; size: once; J: TRBJ2-7; V: TRBV5-4; DNA: TGTGCCAGCACAACATCCGGGGGCTCCTACGAGCAGTACTTC; CDR3: CASTTSGGSYEQYF
D: TRBD1; size: .; J: TRBJ1-1; V: TRBV19; DNA: TGTGCCAGTAGTATCGCAGGGGGCGAGAACACTGAAGCTTTCTTT; CDR3: CASSIAGGENTEAFF
D: .; size: .; J: TRBJ1-2; V: TRBV27; DNA: TGTGCCAGCAGTCTAGGGGGGGACTATGGCTACACCTTC; CDR3: CASSLGGDYGYTF
D: TRBD1; size: .; J: TRBJ1-1; V: TRBV9; DNA: TGTGCCAGCAGCGAAGGGGGCTGGAACACTGAAGCTTTCTTT; CDR3: CASSEGGWNTEAFF
D: TRBD2; size: .; J: TRBJ2-7; V: TRBV29-1; DNA: TGCAGCGTTGAAGAGGGGACTAGTACTTACGAGCAGTACTTC; CDR3: CSVEEGTSTYEQYF
D: .; size: .; J: TRBJ1-2; V: TRBV27; DNA: TGTGCCAGCAGTCCCGGCGGTCCTACTGACTATGGCTACACCTTC; CDR3: CASSPGGPTDYGYTF
D: .; size: .; J: TRBJ2-7; V: TRBV9; DNA: TGTGCCAGCAGCGTGGAGGGAAGCTCCTACGAGCAGTACTTC; CDR3: CASSVEGSSYEQYF
D: TRBD1; size: .; J: TRBJ2-7; V: TRBV18; DNA: TGTGCCAGCTCCCTGACAGGGGGCAACGACGAGCAGTACTTC; CDR3: CASSLTGGNDEQYF
D: .; size: .; J: TRBJ2-7; V: TRBV4-1; DNA: TGCGCCAGCAGCCTGCATGAAGGAGACCTCTACGAGCAGTACTTC; CDR3: CASSLHEGDLYEQYF
D: TRBD1; size: .; J: TRBJ2-2; V: TRBV6-4; DNA: TGTGCCAGCAGTGAACACGACAGGGGGGACACCGGGGAGCTGTTTTTT; CDR3: CASSEHDRGDTGELFF
D: TRBD2; size: .; J: TRBJ2-1; V: TRBV10-3; DNA: TGTGCCATCAGTGAGGGATGGCTAGCGGGAGCTGGTGAGCAGTTCTTC; CDR3: CAISEGWLAGAGEQFF
D: .; size: .; J: TRBJ2-5; V: TRBV28; DNA: TGTGCCAGCAGAATACAGGGTCGGGGAGAGACCCAGTACTTC; CDR3: CASRIQGRGETQYF
D: .; size: once; J: TRBJ1-1; V: TRBV2; DNA: TGTGCCAGCAGTGGACAAAAAGTGACTGAAGCTTTCTTT; CDR3: CASSGQKVTEAFF
D: .; size: .; J: TRBJ2-7; V: TRBV2; DNA: TGTGCCAGCAGTGAACAGCGTGATTTAGAGCAGTACTTC; CDR3: CASSEQRDLEQYF
D: .; size: once; J: TRBJ1-1; V: TRBV19; DNA: TGTGCCAGTAGTATGGGCAGAACCACTGAAGCTTTCTTT; CDR3: CASSMGRTTEAFF
D: TRBD2; size: .; J: TRBJ2-7; V: TRBV25-1; DNA: TGTGCCAGCAGCCCCCTAGCGGGAGTCTACGAGCAGTACTTC; CDR3: CASSPLAGVYEQYF
D: TRBD2; size: .; J: TRBJ2-6; V: TRBV5-1; DNA: TGCGCCAGCAGCGTTGGAGCGGGAGGCTTCTCTGGGGCCAACGTCCTGACTTTC; CDR3: CASSVGAGGFSGANVLTF
D: TRBD2; size: .; J: TRBJ2-1; V: TRBV5-1; DNA: TGCGCCAGCAGCTCGACTAGCGGGAGGGCCGATGAGCAGTTCTTC; CDR3: CASSSTSGRADEQFF
D: TRBD1; size: .; J: TRBJ2-7; V: TRBV14; DNA: TGTGCCAGCAGCCGGCCGCCGGGACAGGGTCCCTACGAGCAGTACTTC; CDR3: CASSRPPGQGPYEQYF
D: .; size: .; J: TRBJ2-1; V: TRBV19; DNA: TGTGCCAGTAGTTACAGCTCCTACAATGAGCAGTTCTTC; CDR3: CASSYSSYNEQFF
D: .; size: .; J: TRBJ2-1; V: TRBV7-8; DNA: TGTGCCAGCAGCTTAGATAGGAGGGTTCAGCACAATGAGCAGTTCTTC; CDR3: CASSLDRRVQHNEQFF
D: TRBD2; size: .; J: TRBJ2-5; V: TRBV2; DNA: TGTGCCAGCAGTGAATTAGCGGGAAACCGGGGAGAGACCCAGTACTTC; CDR3: CASSELAGNRGETQYF
D: TRBD1; size: .; J: TRBJ1-1; V: TRBV5-1; DNA: TGCGCCAGCAGCCGACCACAGGGGGGAAACACTGAAGCTTTCTTT; CDR3: CASSRPQGGNTEAFF
D: TRBD1; size: .; J: TRBJ2-3; V: TRBV4-2; DNA: TGTGCCAGCAGCCCGGGACAGGGTAAGGATACGCAGTATTTT; CDR3: CASSPGQGKDTQYF
D: .; size: few; J: TRBJ2-4; V: TRBV4-1; DNA: TGCGCCAGCAGTCTAGAGAGAAACATTCAGTACTTC; CDR3: CASSLERNIQYF
D: .; size: .; J: TRBJ1-1; V: TRBV7-9; DNA: TGTGCCAGCAGCTTAGTGGGGCAGGGCCCCACTGAAGCTTTCTTT; CDR3: CASSLVGQGPTEAFF
D: TRBD2; size: .; J: TRBJ2-5; V: TRBV2; DNA: TGTGCCAGCAGTGAATGGACGGGAGGTGAGACCCAGTACTTC; CDR3: CASSEWTGGETQYF
D: .; size: .; J: TRBJ2-7; V: TRBV7-9; DNA: TGTGCCAGCAGCTCTCAGGGCTACGAGCAGTACTTC; CDR3: CASSSQGYEQYF
D: TRBD2; size: .; J: TRBJ2-2; V: TRBV5-5; DNA: TGTGCCAGCAGCGATTTACTAGCGGGAGGGCCTATGGACACCGGGGAGCTGTTTTTT; CDR3: CASSDLLAGGPMDTGELFF
D: TRBD1; size: .; J: TRBJ2-7; V: TRBV27; DNA: TGTGCCAGCAGTCCGACAGGGTTCTACGAGCAGTACTTC; CDR3: CASSPTGFYEQYF
D: TRBD2; size: .; J: TRBJ2-3; V: TRBV4-1; DNA: TGCGCCAGCAGCCAAGAGAGGGGCATGGGGGCGGGAGGTGAGATAGATACGCAGTATTTT; CDR3: CASSQERGMGAGGEIDTQYF
D: .; size: .; J: TRBJ1-1; V: TRBV7-9; DNA: TGTGCCAGCAGCATAGGGCTGAACACTGAAGCTTTCTTT; CDR3: CASSIGLNTEAFF
D: .; size: .; J: TRBJ2-7; V: TRBV4-1; DNA: TGCGCCAGCAGCCATTTAAGCAGGGGATACGAGCAGTACTTC; CDR3: CASSHLSRGYEQYF
D: TRBD1; size: .; J: TRBJ1-5; V: TRBV30; DNA: TGTGCCTGGTCGGCCGGGACAGGGGTTCAGCCCCAGCATTTT; CDR3: CAWSAGTGVQPQHF